The 7 T cell receptor beta chains listed next were all sequenced from one sample in a study of cytomegalovirus exposure and HLA in healthy donors. PCR employed 60 Vbeta and 13 Jbeta primers. Repertoires were generated with immunoSEQ multiplex PCR, while TCRdb's copy carries only in-frame clones and drops some. This table has tens of thousands of clones, just under 90% appearing once. Sequencing was done on a sample of PBMCs. The receptors originated from a boy younger than 18 in good health and CMV-seronegative.

The V and J genes are TRBV21-1 and TRBJ2-7; no check of the table's D call, TRBD2, against the DNA was made. TRBV21-1 is designated a pseudogene. The CDR3 covers 18 residues. In DNA, the CDR3 is TGTGCCAGCTCCTGTGGGGGATGGGGGACTTTTAACTCCTACGAGCAGTACTTC. Translation gives CASSCGGWGTFNSYEQYF.

This sequence joins TRBV29-1 and TRBJ1-2, with TRBD1 as a possible D gene (5 bases). Germline CDR1 SQVTM, CDR2 ANQGSEA. Between the trimmed V and J ends, which lost 8 bases and 2 bases, there was a span of 15 bases. The CDR3 loop spans 13 amino acids. The CDR3 coding sequence is TGCAGCACACAGGAGGGCAGGAACTATGGCTACACCTTC. It yields the protein CSTQEGRNYGYTF.

V and J are TRBV7-2 and TRBJ1-6, with no clear D. The V and J ends lost 4 bases and 0 bases respectively, with 7 bases between them. Looked up from germline, CDR1 is SGHTA and CDR2 is FQGNSA. The length of the CDR3 is 15 residues. The CDR3 coding sequence is TGTGCCAGCAGCTCCAGTTACTCCTATAATTCACCCCTCCACTTT. Translated, it gives CASSSSYSYNSPLHF. The whole variable domain, remainder taken from reference TRBV7-2 and TRBJ1-6, is GAGVSQSPSNKVTEKGKDVELRCDPISGHTALYWYRQSLGQGLEFLIYFQGNSAPDKSGLPSDRFSAERTGGSVSTLTIQRTQQEDSAVYLCASSSSYSYNSPLHFGNGTRLTVT.

The V call is TRBV7-6, the J call TRBJ2-2; the D gene is possibly TRBD2 (7 bases). The V gene's germline CDR1 is SGHVS and CDR2 FNYEAQ. The CDR3 length is 14 residues. Trimming shortened V by 6 bases and J by 4 bases, and 12 bases separated the two germline ends. In DNA, the CDR3 is TGTGCCAGCAGTCGGGGGGCAGGCACCGGGGAGCTGTTTTTT. Protein: CASSRGAGTGELFF. The whole variable domain, remainder taken from reference TRBV7-6 and TRBJ2-2, is GAGVSQSPRYKVTKRGQDVALRCDPISGHVSLYWYRQALGQGPEFLTYFNYEAQQDKSGLPNDRFSAERPEGSISTLTIQRTEQRDSAMYRCASSRGAGTGELFFGEGSRLTVL.

The chain links TRBV11-2 to TRBJ2-3; 9 bases fit TRBD2. J gave up 5 bases and V 5 bases, and 11 bases lay outside the gene matches. The CDR3 is 16 amino acids. Germline CDR1 is SGHAT and CDR2 is FQNNGV. CDR3 protein: CASSLGGGGAGDTQYF. DNA for the CDR3: TGTGCCAGCAGCCTAGGGGGCGGGGGGGCCGGAGATACGCAGTATTTT.

The gene calls are TRBV5-6 and TRBJ1-4; tentatively, D is TRBD1 (5 bases). The germline V gene has CDR1 SGHDT and CDR2 YYEEEE. The germline V and J ends were trimmed by 0 bases and 8 bases, with 17 bases remaining between them. CDR3 length equals 16 residues. CDR3 nucleotide sequence: TGTGCCAGCAGCTTGGGATCGGGGGGAAGCGAGGAAAAACTGTTTTTT. As protein: CASSLGSGGSEEKLFF.

This sequence joins TRBV6-4 and TRBJ2-6; 10 bases agree with TRBD2. Germline V lookup: CDR1 MRHNA, CDR2 SNTAGT. The CDR3 loop spans 16 amino acids. After removal of 6 bases from V and 0 bases from J, the junction contained 2 bases not matched to a gene. CDR3 sequence (DNA): TGTGCCAGCAGCTCTAGCGGGGGCTCTGGGGCCAACGTCCTGACTTTC. This gives the protein CASSSSGGSGANVLTF.